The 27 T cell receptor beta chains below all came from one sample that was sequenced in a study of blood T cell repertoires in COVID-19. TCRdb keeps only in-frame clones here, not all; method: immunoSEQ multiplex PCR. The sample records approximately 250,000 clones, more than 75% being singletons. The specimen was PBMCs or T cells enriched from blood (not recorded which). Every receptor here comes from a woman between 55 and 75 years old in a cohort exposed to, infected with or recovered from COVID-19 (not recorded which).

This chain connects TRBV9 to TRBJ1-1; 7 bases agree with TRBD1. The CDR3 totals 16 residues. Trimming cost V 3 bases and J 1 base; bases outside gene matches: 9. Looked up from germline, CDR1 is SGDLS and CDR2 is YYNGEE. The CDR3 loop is CASSADRVRGNTEAFF. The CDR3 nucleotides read TGTGCCAGCAGCGCAGACAGGGTAAGGGGGAACACTGAAGCTTTCTTT.

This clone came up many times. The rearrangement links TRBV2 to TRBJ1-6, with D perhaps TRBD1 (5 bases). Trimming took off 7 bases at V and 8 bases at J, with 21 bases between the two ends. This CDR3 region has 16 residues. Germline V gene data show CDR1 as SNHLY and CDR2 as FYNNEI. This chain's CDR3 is CASIRDGAAQYSPLHF. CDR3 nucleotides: TGTGCCAGCATAAGGGATGGGGCCGCTCAATATTCACCCCTCCACTTT.

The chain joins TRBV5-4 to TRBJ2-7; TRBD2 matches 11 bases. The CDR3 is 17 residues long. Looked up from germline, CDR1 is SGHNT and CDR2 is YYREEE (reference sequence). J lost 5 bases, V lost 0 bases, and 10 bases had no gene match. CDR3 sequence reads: CASSLVKLAGVNNEQYF. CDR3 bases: TGTGCCAGCAGCTTGGTCAAACTAGCGGGAGTTAACAACGAGCAGTACTTC.

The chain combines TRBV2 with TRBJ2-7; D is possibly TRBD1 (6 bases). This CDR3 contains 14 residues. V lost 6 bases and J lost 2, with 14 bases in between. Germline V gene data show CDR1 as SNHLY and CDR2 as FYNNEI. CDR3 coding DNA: TGTGCCAGCAGCTCACAGGGTTCTGCCTACGAGCAGTACTTC. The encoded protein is CASSSQGSAYEQYF.

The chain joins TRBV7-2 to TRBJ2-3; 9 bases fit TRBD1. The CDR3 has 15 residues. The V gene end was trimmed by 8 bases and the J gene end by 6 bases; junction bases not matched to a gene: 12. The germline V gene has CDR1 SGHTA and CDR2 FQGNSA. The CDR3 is CASGIGQGPQDTQYF. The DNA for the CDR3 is TGTGCCAGCGGGATTGGACAGGGGCCTCAGGATACGCAGTATTTT.

The CDR3 DNA sequence: TGTGCCAGTGGACAGGCTTATGAAAAACTGTTTTTT. It translates to CASGQAYEKLFF. The chain uses TRBV7-2 and TRBJ1-4, with 7 positions matching TRBD1. The CDR3 length is 12 residues. J was trimmed by 6 bases and V by 9 bases; bases with no gene match: 4. CDR1 SGHTA and CDR2 FQGNSA come from the germline V gene.

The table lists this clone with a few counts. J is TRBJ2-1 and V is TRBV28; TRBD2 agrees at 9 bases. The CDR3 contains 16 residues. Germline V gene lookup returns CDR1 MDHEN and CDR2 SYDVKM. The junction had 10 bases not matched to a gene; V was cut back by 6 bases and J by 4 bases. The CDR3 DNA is TGTGCCAGCAGACGTGACTCAAGCGGGAGGTACAATGAGCAGTTCTTC. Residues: CASRRDSSGRYNEQFF.

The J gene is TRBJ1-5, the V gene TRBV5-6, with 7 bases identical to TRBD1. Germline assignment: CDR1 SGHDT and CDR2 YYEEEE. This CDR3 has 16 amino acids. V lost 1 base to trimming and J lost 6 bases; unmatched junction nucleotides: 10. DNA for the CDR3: TGTGCCAGCAGCTTGTCGGGCAGGGGGTCGGCTCAGCCCCAGCATTTT. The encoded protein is CASSLSGRGSAQPQHF. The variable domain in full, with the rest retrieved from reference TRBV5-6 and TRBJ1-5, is DAGVTQSPTHLIKTRGQQVTLRCSPKSGHDTVSWYQQALGQGPQFIFQYYEEEERQRGNFPDRFSGHQFPNYSSELNVNALLLGDSALYLCASSLSGRGSAQPQHFGDGTRLSIL.

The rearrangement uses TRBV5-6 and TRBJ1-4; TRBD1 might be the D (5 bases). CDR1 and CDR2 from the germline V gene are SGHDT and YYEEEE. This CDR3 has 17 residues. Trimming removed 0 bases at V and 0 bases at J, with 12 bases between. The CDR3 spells CASSLAGGFATNEKLFF. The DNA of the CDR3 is TGTGCCAGCAGCTTGGCCGGGGGATTTGCAACTAATGAAAAACTGTTTTTT.

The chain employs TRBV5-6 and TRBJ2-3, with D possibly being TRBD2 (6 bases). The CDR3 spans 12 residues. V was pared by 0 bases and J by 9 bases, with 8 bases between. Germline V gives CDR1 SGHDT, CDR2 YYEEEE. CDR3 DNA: TGTGCCAGCAGCTTGGGAGCGGGCACGCAGTATTTT. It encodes CASSLGAGTQYF.

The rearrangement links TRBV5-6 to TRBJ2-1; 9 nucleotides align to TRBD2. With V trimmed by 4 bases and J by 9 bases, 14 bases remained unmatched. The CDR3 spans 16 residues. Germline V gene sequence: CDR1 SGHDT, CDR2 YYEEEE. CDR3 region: CASSPFSGRTVSEQFF. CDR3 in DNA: TGTGCCAGCAGCCCATTTAGCGGGAGAACGGTTAGTGAGCAGTTCTTC.

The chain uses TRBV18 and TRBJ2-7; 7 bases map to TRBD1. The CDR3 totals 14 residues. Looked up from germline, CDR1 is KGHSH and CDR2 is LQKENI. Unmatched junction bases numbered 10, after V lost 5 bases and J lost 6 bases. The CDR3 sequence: CASSFDRALFEQYF. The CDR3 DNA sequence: TGTGCCAGCTCATTCGACAGGGCGCTTTTCGAGCAGTACTTC.

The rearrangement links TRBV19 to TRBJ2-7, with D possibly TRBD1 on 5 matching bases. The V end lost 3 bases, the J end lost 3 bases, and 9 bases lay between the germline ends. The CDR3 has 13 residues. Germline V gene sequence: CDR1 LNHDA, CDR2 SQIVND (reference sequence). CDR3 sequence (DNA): TGTGCCAGTAGTATTGGGGCAGTCTACGAGCAGTACTTC. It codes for CASSIGAVYEQYF.

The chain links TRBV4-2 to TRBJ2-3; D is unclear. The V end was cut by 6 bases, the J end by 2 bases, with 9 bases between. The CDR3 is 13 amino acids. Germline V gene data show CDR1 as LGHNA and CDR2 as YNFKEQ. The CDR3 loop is CASSIGDTDTQYF. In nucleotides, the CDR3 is TGTGCCAGCAGTATCGGTGACACAGATACGCAGTATTTT.

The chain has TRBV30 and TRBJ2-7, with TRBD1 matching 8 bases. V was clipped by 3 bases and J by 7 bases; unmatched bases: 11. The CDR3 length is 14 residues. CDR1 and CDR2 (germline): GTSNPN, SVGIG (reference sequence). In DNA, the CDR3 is TGTGCCTGGAGCTCGGGACAGGTCTCTCGGGAGCAGTACTTC. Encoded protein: CAWSSGQVSREQYF.

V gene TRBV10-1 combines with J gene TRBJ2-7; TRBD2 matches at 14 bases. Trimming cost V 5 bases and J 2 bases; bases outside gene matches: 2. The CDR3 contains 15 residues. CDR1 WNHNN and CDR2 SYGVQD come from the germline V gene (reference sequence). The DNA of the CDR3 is TGCGCCAGCAGTCCGGGACTAGCGGGGGCCTACGAGCAGTACTTC. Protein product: CASSPGLAGAYEQYF.

CDR3 coding DNA: TGCAGTGCTAGTCGGGGGGGTGATCCCCTCCACTTT. This sequence encodes CSASRGGDPLHF. The chain combines TRBV20-1 with TRBJ1-6, with D tentatively TRBD1 (5 bases). Germline assignment: CDR1 DFQATT and CDR2 SNEGSKA (reference sequence). Deletions cut 3 bases from V and 13 bases from J, with 13 bases between. The CDR3 has 12 residues.

This CDR3 reads CASSTAGDYQPQHF. CDR3 coding DNA: TGTGCCAGCTCAACCGCGGGAGACTACCAGCCCCAGCATTTT. The chain joins TRBV18 to TRBJ1-5, with D unresolved. The CDR3 totals 14 residues. Germline CDR1 KGHSH, CDR2 LQKENI. V lost 5 bases and J 7 bases, leaving 15 bases between the germline ends. The full variable domain, rest sourced from reference TRBV18 and TRBJ1-5, is NAGVMQNPRHLVRRRGQEARLRCSPMKGHSHVYWYRQLPEEGLKFMVYLQKENIIDESGMPKERFSAEFPKEGPSILRIQQVVRGDSAAYFCASSTAGDYQPQHFGDGTRLSIL.

CDR3 in DNA: TGCGCCAGCTCTATCCCCCGACTAGCGAGCAATGAGCAGTTCTTC. It translates to CASSIPRLASNEQFF. The V gene is TRBV10-2, the J gene TRBJ2-1; 8 bases line up with TRBD2. Germline assignment: CDR1 WSHSY and CDR2 SAAADI. The ends lost 8 bases at V and 6 bases at J; junction bases unmatched: 12. The CDR3 runs to 15 residues.

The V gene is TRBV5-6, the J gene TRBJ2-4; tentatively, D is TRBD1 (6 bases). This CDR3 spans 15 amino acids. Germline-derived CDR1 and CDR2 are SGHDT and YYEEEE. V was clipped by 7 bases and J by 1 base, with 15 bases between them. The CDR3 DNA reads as TGTGCCAGCCGGACAACAGGGACGGCCAAAAACATTCAGTACTTC. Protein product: CASRTTGTAKNIQYF. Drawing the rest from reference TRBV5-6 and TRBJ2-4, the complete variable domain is DAGVTQSPTHLIKTRGQQVTLRCSPKSGHDTVSWYQQALGQGPQFIFQYYEEEERQRGNFPDRFSGHQFPNYSSELNVNALLLGDSALYLCASRTTGTAKNIQYFGAGTRLSVL.

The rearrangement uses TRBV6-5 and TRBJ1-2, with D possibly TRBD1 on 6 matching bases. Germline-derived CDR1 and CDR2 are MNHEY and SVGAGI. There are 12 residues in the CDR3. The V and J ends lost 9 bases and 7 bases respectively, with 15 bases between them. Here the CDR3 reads CARGAPRGGYTF. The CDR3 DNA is TGTGCCAGGGGGGCCCCCCGTGGTGGCTACACCTTC.

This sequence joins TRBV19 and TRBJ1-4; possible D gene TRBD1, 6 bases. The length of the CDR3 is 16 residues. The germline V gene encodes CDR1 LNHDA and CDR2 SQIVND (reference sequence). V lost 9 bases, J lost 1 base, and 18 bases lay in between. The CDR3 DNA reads TGTGCCAGCCTACCCGAGCCACAGGGAACTAATGAAAAACTGTTTTTT. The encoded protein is CASLPEPQGTNEKLFF.

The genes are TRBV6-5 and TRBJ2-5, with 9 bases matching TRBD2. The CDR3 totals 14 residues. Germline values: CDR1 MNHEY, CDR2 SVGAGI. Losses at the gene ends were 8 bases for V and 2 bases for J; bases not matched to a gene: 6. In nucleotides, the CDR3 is TGTGCCAGCTCCCTAGCGGGGCTTCAAGAGACCCAGTACTTC. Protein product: CASSLAGLQETQYF.

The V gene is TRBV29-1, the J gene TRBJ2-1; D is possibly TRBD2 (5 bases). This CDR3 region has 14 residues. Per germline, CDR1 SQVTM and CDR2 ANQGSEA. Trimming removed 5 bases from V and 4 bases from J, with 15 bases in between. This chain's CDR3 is CSVQIGVDYNEQFF. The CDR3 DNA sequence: TGCAGCGTTCAAATCGGGGTCGATTACAATGAGCAGTTCTTC.

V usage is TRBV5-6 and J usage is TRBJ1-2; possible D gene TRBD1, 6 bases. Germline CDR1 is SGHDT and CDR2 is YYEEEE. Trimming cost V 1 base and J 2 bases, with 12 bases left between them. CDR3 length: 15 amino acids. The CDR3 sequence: CASSLSGQGNYGYTF. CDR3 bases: TGTGCCAGCAGCTTGTCGGGGCAGGGGAACTATGGCTACACCTTC. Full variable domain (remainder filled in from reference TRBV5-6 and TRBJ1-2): DAGVTQSPTHLIKTRGQQVTLRCSPKSGHDTVSWYQQALGQGPQFIFQYYEEEERQRGNFPDRFSGHQFPNYSSELNVNALLLGDSALYLCASSLSGQGNYGYTFGSGTRLTVV.

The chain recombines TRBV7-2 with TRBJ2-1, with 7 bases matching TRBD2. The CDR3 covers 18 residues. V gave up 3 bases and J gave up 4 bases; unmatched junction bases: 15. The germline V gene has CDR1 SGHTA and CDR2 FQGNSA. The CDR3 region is CASSLSGRPSGKYNEQFF. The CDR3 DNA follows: TGTGCCAGCAGCTTGAGTGGCCGCCCTAGCGGAAAATACAATGAGCAGTTCTTC.

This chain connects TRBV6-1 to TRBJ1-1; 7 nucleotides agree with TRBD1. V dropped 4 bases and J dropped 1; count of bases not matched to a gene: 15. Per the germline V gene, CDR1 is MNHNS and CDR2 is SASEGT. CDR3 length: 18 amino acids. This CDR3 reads CASSVVDRTGGSNTEAFF. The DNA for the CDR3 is TGTGCCAGCAGTGTAGTCGATCGGACAGGAGGTTCGAACACTGAAGCTTTCTTT.